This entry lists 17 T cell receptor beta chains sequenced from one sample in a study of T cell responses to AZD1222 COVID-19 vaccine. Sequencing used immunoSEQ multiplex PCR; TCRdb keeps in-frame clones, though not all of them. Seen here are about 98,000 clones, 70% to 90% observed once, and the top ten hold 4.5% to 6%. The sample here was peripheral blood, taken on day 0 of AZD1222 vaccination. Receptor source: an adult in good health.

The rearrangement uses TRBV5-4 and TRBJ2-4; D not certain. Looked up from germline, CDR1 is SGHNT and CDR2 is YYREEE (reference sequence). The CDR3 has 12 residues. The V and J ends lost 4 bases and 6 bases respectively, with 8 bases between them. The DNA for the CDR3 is TGTGCCAGCAGCACGGACGGAAACATTCAGTACTTC. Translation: CASSTDGNIQYF.

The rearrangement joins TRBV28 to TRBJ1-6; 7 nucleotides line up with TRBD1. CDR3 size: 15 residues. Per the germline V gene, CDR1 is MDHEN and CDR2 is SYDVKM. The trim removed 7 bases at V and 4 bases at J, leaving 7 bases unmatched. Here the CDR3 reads CASTRRDRYNSPLHF. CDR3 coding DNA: TGTGCCAGCACCCGCCGGGACAGATATAATTCACCCCTCCACTTT.

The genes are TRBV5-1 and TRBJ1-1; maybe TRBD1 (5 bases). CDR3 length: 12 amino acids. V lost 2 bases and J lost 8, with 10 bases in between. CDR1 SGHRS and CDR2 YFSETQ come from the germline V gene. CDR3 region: CASSFAGREAFF. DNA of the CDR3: TGCGCCAGCAGCTTTGCGGGGCGGGAAGCTTTCTTT.

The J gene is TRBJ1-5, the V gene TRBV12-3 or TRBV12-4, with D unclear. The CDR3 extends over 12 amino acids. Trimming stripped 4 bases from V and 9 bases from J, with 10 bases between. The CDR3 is CASSSVSSPQHF. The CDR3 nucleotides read TGTGCCAGCAGTTCTGTATCATCGCCCCAGCATTTT.

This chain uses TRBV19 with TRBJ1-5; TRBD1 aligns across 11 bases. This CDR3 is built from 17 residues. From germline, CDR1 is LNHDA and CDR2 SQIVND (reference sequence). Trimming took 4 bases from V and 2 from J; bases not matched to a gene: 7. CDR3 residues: CASSTRTGGEGNQPQHF. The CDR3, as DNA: TGTGCCAGTAGTACCCGGACAGGGGGCGAGGGCAATCAGCCCCAGCATTTT.

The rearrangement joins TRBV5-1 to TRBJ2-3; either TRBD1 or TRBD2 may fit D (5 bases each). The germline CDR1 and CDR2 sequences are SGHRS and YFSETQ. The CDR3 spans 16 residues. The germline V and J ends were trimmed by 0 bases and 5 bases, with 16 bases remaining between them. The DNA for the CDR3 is TGCGCCAGCAGCTTGGCGGGGACGCCAAGACAAGATACGCAGTATTTT. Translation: CASSLAGTPRQDTQYF.

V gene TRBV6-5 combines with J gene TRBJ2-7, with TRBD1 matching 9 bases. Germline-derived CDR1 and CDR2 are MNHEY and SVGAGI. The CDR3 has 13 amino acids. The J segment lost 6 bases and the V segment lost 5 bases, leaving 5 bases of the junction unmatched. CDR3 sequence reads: CASSTRQGGEQYF. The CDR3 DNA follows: TGTGCCAGCAGTACCCGACAGGGGGGCGAGCAGTACTTC.

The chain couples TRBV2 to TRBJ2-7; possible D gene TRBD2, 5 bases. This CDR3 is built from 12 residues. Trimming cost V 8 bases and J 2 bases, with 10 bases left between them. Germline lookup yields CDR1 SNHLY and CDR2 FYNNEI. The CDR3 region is CASRLSTYEQYF. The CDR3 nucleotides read TGTGCCAGCCGACTATCCACCTACGAGCAGTACTTC.

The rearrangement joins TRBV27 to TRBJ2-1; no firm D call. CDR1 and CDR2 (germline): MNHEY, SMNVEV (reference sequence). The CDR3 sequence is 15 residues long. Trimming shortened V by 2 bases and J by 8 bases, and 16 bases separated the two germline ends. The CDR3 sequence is CASSLRSGRNDEQFF. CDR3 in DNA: TGTGCCAGCAGTTTACGGTCCGGACGTAACGATGAGCAGTTCTTC.

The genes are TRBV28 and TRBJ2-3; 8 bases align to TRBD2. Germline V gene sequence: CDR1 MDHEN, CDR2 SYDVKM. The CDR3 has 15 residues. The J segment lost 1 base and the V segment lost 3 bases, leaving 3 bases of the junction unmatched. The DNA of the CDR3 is TGTGCCAGCAGTTTTAGCGGGAAGGGCACAGATACGCAGTATTTT. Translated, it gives CASSFSGKGTDTQYF. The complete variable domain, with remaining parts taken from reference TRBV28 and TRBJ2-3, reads DVKVTQSSRYLVKRTGEKVFLECVQDMDHENMFWYRQDPGLGLRLIYFSYDVKMKEKGDIPEGYSVSREKKERFSLILESASTNQTSMYLCASSFSGKGTDTQYFGPGTRLTVL.

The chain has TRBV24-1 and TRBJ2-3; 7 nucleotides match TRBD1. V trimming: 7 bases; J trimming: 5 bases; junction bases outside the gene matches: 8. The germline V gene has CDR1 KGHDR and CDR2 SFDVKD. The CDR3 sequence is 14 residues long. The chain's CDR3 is CATSRTGGLDTQYF. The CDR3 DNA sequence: TGTGCCACCAGCAGGACAGGAGGCCTAGATACGCAGTATTTT.

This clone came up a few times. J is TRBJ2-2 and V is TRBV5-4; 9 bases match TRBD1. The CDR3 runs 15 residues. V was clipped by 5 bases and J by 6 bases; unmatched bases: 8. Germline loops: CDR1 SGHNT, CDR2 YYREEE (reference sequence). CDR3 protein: CASSRTGEGPGELFF. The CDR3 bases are TGTGCCAGCAGTCGGACAGGGGAAGGACCCGGGGAGCTGTTTTTT.

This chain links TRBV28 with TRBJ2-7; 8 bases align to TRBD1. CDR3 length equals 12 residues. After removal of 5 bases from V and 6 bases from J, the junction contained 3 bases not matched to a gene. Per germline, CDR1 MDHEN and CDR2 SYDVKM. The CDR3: CASSRTGIEQYF. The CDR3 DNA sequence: TGTGCCAGCAGTCGGACAGGGATCGAGCAGTACTTC.

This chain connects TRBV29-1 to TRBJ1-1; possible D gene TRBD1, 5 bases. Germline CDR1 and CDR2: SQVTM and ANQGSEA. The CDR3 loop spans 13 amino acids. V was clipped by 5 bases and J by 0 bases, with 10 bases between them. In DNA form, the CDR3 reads TGCAGCGTTTCCGGAGGGGTGAACACTGAAGCTTTCTTT. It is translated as CSVSGGVNTEAFF. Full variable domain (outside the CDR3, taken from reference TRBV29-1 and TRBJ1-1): SAVISQKPSRDICQRGTSLTIQCQVDSQVTMMFWYRQQPGQSLTLIATANQGSEATYESGFVIDKFPISRPNLTFSTLTVSNMSPEDSSIYLCSVSGGVNTEAFFGQGTRLTVV.

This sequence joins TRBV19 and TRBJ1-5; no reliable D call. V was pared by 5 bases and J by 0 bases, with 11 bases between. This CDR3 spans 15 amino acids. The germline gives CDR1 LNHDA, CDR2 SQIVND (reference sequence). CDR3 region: CASSSLTRSNQPQHF. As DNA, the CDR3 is TGTGCCAGTAGTTCCTTAACACGTAGCAATCAGCCCCAGCATTTT.

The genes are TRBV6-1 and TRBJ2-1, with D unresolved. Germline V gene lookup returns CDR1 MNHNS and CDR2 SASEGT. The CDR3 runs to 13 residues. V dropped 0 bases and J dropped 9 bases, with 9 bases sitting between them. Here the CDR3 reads CASSEAYQSEQFF. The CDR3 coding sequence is TGTGCCAGCAGTGAAGCATATCAAAGTGAGCAGTTCTTC.

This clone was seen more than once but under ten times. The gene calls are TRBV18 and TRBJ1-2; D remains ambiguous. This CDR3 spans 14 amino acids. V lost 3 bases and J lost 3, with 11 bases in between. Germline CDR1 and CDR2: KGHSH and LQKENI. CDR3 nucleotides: TGTGCCAGCTCACCCCCCTCGGGGTACTATGGCTACACCTTC. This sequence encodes CASSPPSGYYGYTF.